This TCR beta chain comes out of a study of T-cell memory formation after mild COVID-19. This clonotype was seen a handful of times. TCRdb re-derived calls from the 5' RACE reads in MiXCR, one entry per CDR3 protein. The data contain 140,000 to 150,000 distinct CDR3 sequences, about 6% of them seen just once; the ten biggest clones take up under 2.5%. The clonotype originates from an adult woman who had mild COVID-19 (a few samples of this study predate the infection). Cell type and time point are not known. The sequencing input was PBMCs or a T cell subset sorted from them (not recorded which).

CDR3 bases: TGTGCCAGCACCTGGTGGGTTAGCACAGATACGCAGTATTTT. This translates into CASTWWVSTDTQYF. The chain couples TRBV2 to TRBJ2-3; D remains unclear. The CDR3 contains 14 residues. CDR1 and CDR2 (germline): SNHLY, FYNNEI. The ends were cut back, 7 bases at V and 0 bases at J, with 11 bases in the middle.